These T cell receptor beta chains were read from a single sample in a study of T cell repertoires in cytomegalovirus infection. TCRdb passed the reads through MiXCR, listing each CDR3 protein once. The sample records 700,000 to 900,000 distinct CDR3 sequences, about 29% being singletons. Antigens of these TCRs are unknown. The sequencing used cultured CD8+ T cells from PBMCs, collected from culture after CMV antigen stimulation. These receptors came from a human donor in good health (CMV status not recorded). Some clones in this sample may be carry-over from other donors' samples. The CDR3 runs from the conserved cysteine through the conserved F or W. Each record gives: clone size, J gene, D gene, V gene, CDR3 DNA, CDR3 protein. A D gene is named only where the DNA matches it firmly. Only part of the rows carry a size: once, few, many, or a class if the clone is expanded.

abundance: -; j_gene: TRBJ2-5; d_gene: TRBD2; v_gene: TRBV4-2; CDR3nt: TGTGCCAGCAGTCCTAAGCGGGGGGGCGTGGAGACCCAGTACTTC; CDR3aa: CASSPKRGGVETQYF
abundance: -; j_gene: TRBJ1-4; d_gene: -; v_gene: TRBV27; CDR3nt: TGTGCCAGCAGTTTATCGGTCCCCGGAGGAAAACTGTTTTTT; CDR3aa: CASSLSVPGGKLFF
abundance: -; j_gene: TRBJ2-2; d_gene: -; v_gene: TRBV12-3/TRBV12-4; CDR3nt: TGTGCCAGCAACAAAAGGCTATCTAACACCGGGGTGCTGTTTTTT; CDR3aa: CASNKRLSNTGVLFF
abundance: -; j_gene: TRBJ1-5; d_gene: -; v_gene: TRBV6-2/TRBV6-3; CDR3nt: TGTGCCAGCAGTTCGCCGATCAAAGCCATTTACCAGCCCCAGCATTTT; CDR3aa: CASSSPIKAIYQPQHF
abundance: few; j_gene: TRBJ2-2; d_gene: -; v_gene: TRBV28; CDR3nt: TGTGCCAGCAGTTTACCCCGGACAGATCCGAACACCGGGGAGCTGTTTTTT; CDR3aa: CASSLPRTDPNTGELFF
abundance: many; j_gene: TRBJ2-3; d_gene: -; v_gene: TRBV7-2; CDR3nt: TGTGCCAGCAGCTTAACGAGTGGGCGGGGAGATACGCAGTATTTT; CDR3aa: CASSLTSGRGDTQYF
abundance: -; j_gene: TRBJ1-1; d_gene: -; v_gene: TRBV12-3/TRBV12-4; CDR3nt: TGTGTCAGCACCCCGCCGGGACTGAACACTGAAGCTTTCTTT; CDR3aa: CVSTPPGLNTEAFF
abundance: few; j_gene: TRBJ1-5; d_gene: -; v_gene: TRBV2; CDR3nt: TGTGCCACCCATGGTGGACAGAATCAGCCCCAGCATTTT; CDR3aa: CATHGGQNQPQHF
abundance: few; j_gene: TRBJ1-1; d_gene: -; v_gene: TRBV4-3; CDR3nt: TGCGCCAGCAGCCAGGAGTATGGCGCCGATGAAGCTTTCTTT; CDR3aa: CASSQEYGADEAFF
abundance: -; j_gene: TRBJ2-6; d_gene: -; v_gene: TRBV6-5; CDR3nt: TGTGTCATCAAGCCCCGGAGAGGAGGGGCCAACGTCCTGACTTTC; CDR3aa: CVIKPRRGGANVLTF
abundance: -; j_gene: TRBJ2-1; d_gene: -; v_gene: TRBV27; CDR3nt: TGTGCCAGCAGTTTATCCACAGGGCTCACCTACAATGAGCAGTTCTTC; CDR3aa: CASSLSTGLTYNEQFF
abundance: many; j_gene: TRBJ2-2; d_gene: -; v_gene: TRBV7-2; CDR3nt: TGTGCCAGCAGCTTGGGGACGGACCTGAACACCGGGGAGCTGTTTTTT; CDR3aa: CASSLGTDLNTGELFF
abundance: -; j_gene: TRBJ1-1; d_gene: TRBD1; v_gene: TRBV12-3/TRBV12-4; CDR3nt: TGTGCCAGCAGTTCGGCAGGGGGCCCATATGTGAACACTGAAGCTTTCTTT; CDR3aa: CASSSAGGPYVNTEAFF
abundance: -; j_gene: TRBJ1-2; d_gene: -; v_gene: TRBV7-9; CDR3nt: TGTGCCAGCAGCGTCCCCGGGGGGGGCTATGGCTACACCTTC; CDR3aa: CASSVPGGGYGYTF
abundance: -; j_gene: TRBJ2-1; d_gene: -; v_gene: TRBV4-3; CDR3nt: TGCGCCAGCAGCCAAGCCGGGACTGGAGAATACAATGAGCAGTTCTTC; CDR3aa: CASSQAGTGEYNEQFF
abundance: -; j_gene: TRBJ2-3; d_gene: -; v_gene: TRBV19; CDR3nt: TGTGCCAGTAGTATAGTCCTGAGGAGCACAGATACGCAGTATTTT; CDR3aa: CASSIVLRSTDTQYF
abundance: many; j_gene: TRBJ2-3; d_gene: TRBD2; v_gene: TRBV7-7; CDR3nt: TGTGCTAGCAGCTCGGGACTAGCGGGGCCCGGGGATACGCAGTATTTT; CDR3aa: CASSSGLAGPGDTQYF
abundance: -; j_gene: TRBJ1-2; d_gene: -; v_gene: TRBV12-3/TRBV12-4; CDR3nt: TGTGCCAGCAGTTTAGAGGGCTACCCTGTCCCTGGGACTATGGGCTACACCTTC; CDR3aa: CASSLEGYPVPGTMGYTF
abundance: -; j_gene: TRBJ1-4; d_gene: TRBD1; v_gene: TRBV6-1; CDR3nt: TGTGCCAGCGGGCGCGACAAGCAGCCACGGACAGGGGAGAATGAAAAACTGTTTTTT; CDR3aa: CASGRDKQPRTGENEKLFF
abundance: -; j_gene: TRBJ2-5; d_gene: TRBD2; v_gene: TRBV7-2; CDR3nt: TGTGCCAGCAGCCTCCCCCCCGGGACTAGCGGCAATAAAGAGACCCAGTACTTC; CDR3aa: CASSLPPGTSGNKETQYF
abundance: many; j_gene: TRBJ2-2; d_gene: -; v_gene: TRBV7-9; CDR3nt: TGTGCCAGCAGCTTATTAGGGGACTACACCGGGGAGCTGTTTTTT; CDR3aa: CASSLLGDYTGELFF
abundance: few; j_gene: TRBJ2-5; d_gene: -; v_gene: TRBV28; CDR3nt: TGTGCCAGCACCGATCCGCTAGAGACAGGAGACCAAGAGACCCAGTACTTC; CDR3aa: CASTDPLETGDQETQYF
abundance: -; j_gene: TRBJ1-6; d_gene: -; v_gene: TRBV7-8; CDR3nt: TGTGCCACAAGCTCCTATAATTCACCCCTCCACTTT; CDR3aa: CATSSYNSPLHF
abundance: few; j_gene: TRBJ1-1; d_gene: -; v_gene: TRBV6-2/TRBV6-3; CDR3nt: TGTGCCAGCAGACCCGGTCCGGGACTTGAAGCTTTCTTT; CDR3aa: CASRPGPGLEAFF